The 6 T cell receptor beta chains in this list originate from one sample, sequenced in a study of blood T cell repertoires in COVID-19. Sequenced by immunoSEQ multiplex PCR; TCRdb stores in-frame clones only, minus some. The top ten hold roughly 0.7% of the sample, which has 500,000 or so clones, about nine tenths seen once. What was sequenced was PBMCs or T cells enriched from blood (not recorded which). These receptors were collected from a woman aged 18-29 years who had recovered from COVID-19.

The genes are TRBV30 and TRBJ1-1; 11 bases align to TRBD1. The junction had 1 base not matched to a gene; V was cut back by 2 bases and J by 2 bases. The germline V gene encodes CDR1 GTSNPN and CDR2 SVGIG (reference sequence). The CDR3 consists of 14 residues. CDR3 nucleotide sequence: TGTGCCTGGAGTTGGACAGGGGGCAACACTGAAGCTTTCTTT. This sequence encodes CAWSWTGGNTEAFF.

This chain uses TRBV7-8 with TRBJ2-4; 7 bases agree with TRBD1. V dropped 5 bases and J dropped 6; count of bases not matched to a gene: 10. Germline CDR1 and CDR2: SGHVS and FQNEAQ. The CDR3 sequence is 15 residues long. CDR3 protein: CASSPNPGGGNIQYF. The DNA of the CDR3 is TGTGCCAGCAGCCCCAACCCAGGGGGTGGAAACATTCAGTACTTC.

J is TRBJ2-1 and V is TRBV27; 10 bases fit TRBD2. Germline CDR1 reads MNHEY; CDR2 reads SMNVEV (reference sequence). CDR3 length: 14 residues. Losses at the gene ends were 2 bases for V and 10 bases for J; bases not matched to a gene: 5. CDR3 DNA sequence: TGTGCCAGCAGTTTAGGGCTAGCGGGGGCCGAGCAGTTCTTC. Translated: CASSLGLAGAEQFF.

This clone was recorded only once. The chain joins TRBV10-3 to TRBJ1-6; maybe TRBD1 (5 bases). The CDR3 is made up of 14 amino acids. The germline V gene has CDR1 ENHRY and CDR2 SYGVKD. Deletions cut 0 bases from V and 8 bases from J, with 8 bases between. The CDR3 DNA is TGTGCCATCAGTGAGTCGTCCAGGGATTCACCCCTCCACTTT. This codes for CAISESSRDSPLHF.

The chain employs TRBV12-5 and TRBJ1-6; D remains unclear. CDR1 is LGHNT and CDR2 is FRNRAP in the germline V gene. V was trimmed by 3 bases and J by 9 bases, leaving 9 bases between them. The CDR3 extends over 13 amino acids. The CDR3 bases are TGTGCTAGTGGTTTCACCGGGAGTTCACCCCTCCACTTT. Residues: CASGFTGSSPLHF.

This rearrangement joins TRBV9 to TRBJ2-3; tentatively, D is TRBD2 (6 bases). V lost 3 bases and J lost 2, with 16 bases in between. This CDR3 has 16 amino acids. Germline V gene data show CDR1 as SGDLS and CDR2 as YYNGEE. CDR3 protein: CASSAFQGLFTDTQYF. DNA for the CDR3: TGTGCCAGCAGCGCCTTCCAGGGACTTTTCACAGATACGCAGTATTTT. Variable domain in full (rest from reference TRBV9 and TRBJ2-3): DSGVTQTPKHLITATGQRVTLRCSPRSGDLSVYWYQQSLDQGLQFLIQYYNGEERAKGNILERFSAQQFPDLHSELNLSSLELGDSALYFCASSAFQGLFTDTQYFGPGTRLTVL.